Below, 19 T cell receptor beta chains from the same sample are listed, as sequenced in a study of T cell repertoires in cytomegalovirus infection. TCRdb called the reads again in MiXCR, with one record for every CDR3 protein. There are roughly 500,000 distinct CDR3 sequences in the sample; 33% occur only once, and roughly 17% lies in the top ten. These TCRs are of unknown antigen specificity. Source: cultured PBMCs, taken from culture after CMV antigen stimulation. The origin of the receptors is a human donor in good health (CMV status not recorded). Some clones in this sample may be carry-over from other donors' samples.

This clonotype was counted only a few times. Here the CDR3 reads CASSEYQETQYF. For the CDR3, the DNA is TGTGCCAGCTCAGAGTACCAAGAGACCCAGTACTTC. V usage is TRBV18 and J usage is TRBJ2-5; no reliable D call. This CDR3 is built from 12 residues. Trimming pared 5 bases from V and 0 bases from J, leaving 4 bases between. CDR1 and CDR2 from the germline V gene are KGHSH and LQKENI.

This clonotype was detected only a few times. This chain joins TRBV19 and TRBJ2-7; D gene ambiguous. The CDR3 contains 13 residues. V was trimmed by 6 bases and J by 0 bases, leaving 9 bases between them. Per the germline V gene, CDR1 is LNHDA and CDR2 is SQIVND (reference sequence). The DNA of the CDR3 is TGTGCCAGTAGCATAAGGCTCTCCTACGAGCAGTACTTC. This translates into CASSIRLSYEQYF.

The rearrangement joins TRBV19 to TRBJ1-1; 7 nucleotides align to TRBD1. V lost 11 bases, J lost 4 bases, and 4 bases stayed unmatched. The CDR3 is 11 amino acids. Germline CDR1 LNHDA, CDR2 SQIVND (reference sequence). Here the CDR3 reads CAGRTGTEAFF. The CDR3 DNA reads TGTGCCGGACGGACAGGCACTGAAGCTTTCTTT.

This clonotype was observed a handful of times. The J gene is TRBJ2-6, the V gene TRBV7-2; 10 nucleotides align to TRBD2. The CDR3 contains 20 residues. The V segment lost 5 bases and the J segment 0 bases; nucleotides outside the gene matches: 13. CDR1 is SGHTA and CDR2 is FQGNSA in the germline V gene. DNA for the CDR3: TGTGCCAGCAGCCCCCAATTAAGTAGCGGGAGGAGCTCTGGGGCCAACGTCCTGACTTTC. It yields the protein CASSPQLSSGRSSGANVLTF.

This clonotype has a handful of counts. As DNA, the CDR3 is TGTGCCAGCAGTCCTAGCGGGATGAATGAGCAGTTCTTC. Its translation is CASSPSGMNEQFF. The V gene is TRBV6-8, the J gene TRBJ2-1, with 9 bases lining up with TRBD2. Per germline, CDR1 MNHGY and CDR2 SAAAGT. The J segment lost 7 bases and the V segment lost 5 bases, leaving 3 bases of the junction unmatched. This CDR3 has 13 residues.

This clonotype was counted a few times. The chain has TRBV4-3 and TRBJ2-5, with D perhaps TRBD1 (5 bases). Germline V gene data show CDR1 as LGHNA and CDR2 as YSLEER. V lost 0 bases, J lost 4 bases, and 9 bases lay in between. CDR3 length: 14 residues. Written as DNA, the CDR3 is TGCGCCAGCAGCCAAGATCGAACAGGAGAGACCCAGTACTTC. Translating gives CASSQDRTGETQYF.

The chain's CDR3 is CATGGNTEAFF. As DNA, the CDR3 is TGTGCCACAGGTGGGAACACTGAAGCTTTCTTT. V and J are TRBV7-2 and TRBJ1-1; D gene unclear. Germline V gene lookup returns CDR1 SGHTA and CDR2 FQGNSA. The CDR3 totals 11 residues. V was clipped by 10 bases and J by 1 base, with 7 bases between them.

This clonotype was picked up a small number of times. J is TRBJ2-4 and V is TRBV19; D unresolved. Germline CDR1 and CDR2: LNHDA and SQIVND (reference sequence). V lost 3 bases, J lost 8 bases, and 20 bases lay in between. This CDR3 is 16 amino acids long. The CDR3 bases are TGTGCCAGTAGTATCCCTCGCCTGGCAGCTCGGGACATTCAGTACTTC. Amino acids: CASSIPRLAARDIQYF.

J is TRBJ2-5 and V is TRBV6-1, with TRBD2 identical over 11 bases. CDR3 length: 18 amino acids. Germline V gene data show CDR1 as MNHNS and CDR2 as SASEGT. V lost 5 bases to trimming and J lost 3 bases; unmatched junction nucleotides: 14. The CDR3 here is CASSSSGRVERPKETQYF. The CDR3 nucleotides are TGTGCCAGCAGTAGTAGCGGGAGGGTGGAAAGGCCAAAAGAGACCCAGTACTTC.

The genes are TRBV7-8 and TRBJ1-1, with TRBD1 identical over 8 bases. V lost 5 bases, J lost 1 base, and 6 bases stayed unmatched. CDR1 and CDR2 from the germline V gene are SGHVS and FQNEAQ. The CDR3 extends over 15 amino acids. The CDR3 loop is CASSPQGARNTEAFF. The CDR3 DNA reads TGTGCCAGCAGCCCCCAGGGGGCGCGGAACACTGAAGCTTTCTTT.

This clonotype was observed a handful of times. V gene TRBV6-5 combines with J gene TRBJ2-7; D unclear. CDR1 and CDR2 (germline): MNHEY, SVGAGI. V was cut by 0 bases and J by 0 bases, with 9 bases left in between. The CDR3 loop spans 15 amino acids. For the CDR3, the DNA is TGTGCCAGCAGTTACTCGACCGGATTCTCCTACGAGCAGTACTTC. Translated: CASSYSTGFSYEQYF.

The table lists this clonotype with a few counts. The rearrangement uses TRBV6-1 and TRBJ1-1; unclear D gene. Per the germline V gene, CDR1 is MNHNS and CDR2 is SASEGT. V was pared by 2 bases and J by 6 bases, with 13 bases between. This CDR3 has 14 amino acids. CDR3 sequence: CASSEKPRWAEAFF. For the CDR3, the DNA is TGTGCCAGCAGTGAAAAGCCACGGTGGGCTGAAGCTTTCTTT.

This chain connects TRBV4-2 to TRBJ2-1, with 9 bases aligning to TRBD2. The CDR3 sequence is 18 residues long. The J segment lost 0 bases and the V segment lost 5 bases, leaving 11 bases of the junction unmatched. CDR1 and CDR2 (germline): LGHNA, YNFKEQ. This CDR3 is CASSSTSFSGSSYNEQFF. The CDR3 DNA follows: TGTGCCAGCAGCTCCACTTCCTTTAGCGGGAGCTCCTACAATGAGCAGTTCTTC.

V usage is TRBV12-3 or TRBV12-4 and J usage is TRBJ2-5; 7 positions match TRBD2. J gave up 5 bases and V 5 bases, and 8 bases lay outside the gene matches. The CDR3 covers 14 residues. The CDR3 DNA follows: TGTGCCAGCAGTGTGGGAGTGGGGGGGGAGACCCAGTACTTC. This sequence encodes CASSVGVGGETQYF.

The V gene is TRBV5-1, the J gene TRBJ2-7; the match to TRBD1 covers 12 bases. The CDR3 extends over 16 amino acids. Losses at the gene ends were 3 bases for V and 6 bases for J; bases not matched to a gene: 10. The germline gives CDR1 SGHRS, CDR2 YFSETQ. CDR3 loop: CASSSHPGTGGVEQYF. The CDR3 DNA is TGCGCCAGCAGCTCCCACCCCGGGACAGGGGGCGTCGAGCAGTACTTC.

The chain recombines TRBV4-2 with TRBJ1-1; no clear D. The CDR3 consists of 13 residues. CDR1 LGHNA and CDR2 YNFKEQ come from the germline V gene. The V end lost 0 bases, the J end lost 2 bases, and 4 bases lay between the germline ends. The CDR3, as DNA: TGTGCCAGCAGCCAAGATCTCAACACTGAAGCTTTCTTT. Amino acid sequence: CASSQDLNTEAFF.

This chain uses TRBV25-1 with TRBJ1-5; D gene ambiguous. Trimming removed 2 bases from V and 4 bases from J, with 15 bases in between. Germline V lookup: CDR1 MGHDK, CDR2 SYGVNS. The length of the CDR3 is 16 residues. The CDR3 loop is CASSEGGMQKNQPQHF. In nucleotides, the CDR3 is TGTGCCAGCAGTGAAGGAGGGATGCAGAAGAATCAGCCCCAGCATTTT.

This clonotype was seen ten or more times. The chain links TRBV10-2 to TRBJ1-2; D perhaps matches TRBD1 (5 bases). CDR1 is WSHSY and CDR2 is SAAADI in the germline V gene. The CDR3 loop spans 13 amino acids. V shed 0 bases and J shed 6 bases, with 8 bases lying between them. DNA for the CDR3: TGCGCCAGCAGTGAGTCACTGGGGCATGGCTACACCTTC. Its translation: CASSESLGHGYTF.

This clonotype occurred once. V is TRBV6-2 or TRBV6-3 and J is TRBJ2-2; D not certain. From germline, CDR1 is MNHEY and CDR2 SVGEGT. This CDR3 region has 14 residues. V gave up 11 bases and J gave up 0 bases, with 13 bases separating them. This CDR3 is CALKGGTNTGELFF. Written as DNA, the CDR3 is TGTGCCCTAAAAGGCGGCACGAACACCGGGGAGCTGTTTTTT.